What follows describes a single T cell receptor (beta chain). This record belongs to a study of T cells of healthy individuals. Germline V gene sequence: CDR1 MNHEY, CDR2 SMNVEV (reference sequence). The V and J ends lost 5 bases and 2 bases, in that order; junction bases with no gene match: 9. This CDR3 spans 17 amino acids. TCRdb fed the 5' RACE reads into MiXCR, producing one record per CDR3 protein. This table holds about 63,000 distinct CDR3 sequences, roughly 17% found once. This clonotype originated in a human donor in good health. The V and J genes are TRBV27 and TRBJ2-3, with 11 bases fitting TRBD2. This chain's CDR3 is CASSTPLAGGITDTQYF. The CDR3 nucleotides are TGTGCCAGCAGTACACCATTAGCGGGAGGGATCACAGATACGCAGTATTTT.